The rows below give T cell receptor beta chains drawn from one sample of a study of graft-versus-host responses after intestinal transplantation. Using immunoSEQ multiplex PCR, the repertoire was profiled, and TCRdb retains in-frame clones only, with some absent. The table lists some 2,500 clones, under 30% of them singletons, with 5% to 5.5% in the top ten. The specimen was alloreactive CD4+ T cells from a mixed lymphocyte reaction culture, collected before transplantation. All receptors come from a human patient who was an organ donor for intestinal transplantation. Each CDR3 is given with its conserved first and last residue. Each record gives: CDR3 protein, CDR3 DNA, D gene, clone size, J gene, V gene. A D gene is named only where the DNA matches it firmly. Size tells how often a clone was seen (once, few, many) or the class of an expanded clone, and some rows leave it out.

CDR3: CASSPGDEQFF; DNA: TGTGCCAGCAGCCCAGGGGATGAGCAGTTCTTC; D: .; size: medium-sized; J: TRBJ2-1; V: TRBV7-3
CDR3: CASSQDRAPYGYTF; DNA: TGCGCCAGCAGCCAAGACAGGGCGCCCTATGGCTACACCTTC; D: TRBD1; size: .; J: TRBJ1-2; V: TRBV5-1
CDR3: CASSLAYPGQPQRSYNEQFF; DNA: TGTGCCAGCAGCTTAGCCTACCCAGGACAGCCCCAGAGGTCCTACAATGAGCAGTTCTTC; D: .; size: .; J: TRBJ2-1; V: TRBV7-2
CDR3: CASSFVGEKLFF; DNA: TGTGCCAGCAGCTTCGTCGGGGAAAAACTGTTTTTT; D: .; size: few; J: TRBJ1-4; V: TRBV11-2
CDR3: CATTRGWNEQFF; DNA: TGTGCCACCACCCGAGGTTGGAATGAGCAGTTCTTC; D: .; size: .; J: TRBJ2-1; V: TRBV6-6
CDR3: CASSYSSSNYGYTF; DNA: TGTGCCAGCAGCTATTCATCTTCTAACTACGGCTACACCTTC; D: .; size: .; J: TRBJ1-2; V: TRBV28
CDR3: CASTNPRGLYGYTF; DNA: TGTGCCAGCACCAACCCCAGGGGCCTCTATGGCTACACCTTC; D: .; size: many; J: TRBJ1-2; V: TRBV6-1
CDR3: CASSLNPVTGSKYF; DNA: TGCGCCAGCAGCTTAAACCCGGTAACAGGTTCAAAGTACTTC; D: .; size: .; J: TRBJ2-7; V: TRBV5-1
CDR3: CASSQDAGYRGYTF; DNA: TGTGCCAGCAGCCAAGATGCAGGGTACCGAGGCTACACCTTC; D: .; size: few; J: TRBJ1-2; V: TRBV4-2
CDR3: CASSLGGGAMNTEAFF; DNA: TGTGCCAGCAGCTTGGGCGGGGGGGCCATGAACACTGAAGCTTTCTTT; D: .; size: .; J: TRBJ1-1; V: TRBV5-8
CDR3: CASCNRLASDNEQFF; DNA: TGTGCCAGCTGTAATAGGCTAGCCTCTGACAATGAGCAGTTCTTC; D: .; size: .; J: TRBJ2-1; V: TRBV6-6
CDR3: CASSQDGGLQRGYTF; DNA: TGCGCCAGCAGCCAAGACGGGGGGCTACAGCGTGGCTACACCTTC; D: .; size: .; J: TRBJ1-2; V: TRBV4-1
CDR3: CASSSARVCADEQYF; DNA: TGTGCTAGCAGCTCGGCGCGGGTGTGTGCGGACGAGCAGTACTTC; D: .; size: few; J: TRBJ2-7; V: TRBV7-7
CDR3: CASSRTANTGELFF; DNA: TGTGCCAGCAGTCGTACAGCGAACACCGGGGAGCTGTTTTTT; D: .; size: large; J: TRBJ2-2; V: TRBV6-6
CDR3: CASSLDTRETQYF; DNA: TGCGCCAGCAGCTTGGATACGAGAGAGACCCAGTACTTC; D: .; size: medium-sized; J: TRBJ2-5; V: TRBV5-1
CDR3: CASSERASSGYTF; DNA: TGTGCCAGCAGTGAGAGGGCCTCCAGCGGCTACACCTTC; D: .; size: .; J: TRBJ1-2; V: TRBV25-1
CDR3: CASSVDVARNGYTF; DNA: TGTGCCAGCAGCGTAGATGTAGCGAGGAATGGCTACACCTTC; D: .; size: .; J: TRBJ1-2; V: TRBV9
CDR3: CASSLYWTANEQFF; DNA: TGTGCCAGCAGTTTATACTGGACAGCCAATGAGCAGTTCTTC; D: .; size: medium-sized; J: TRBJ2-1; V: TRBV27
CDR3: CASSLSTGTEAFF; DNA: TGTGCCAGCAGTTTATCGACGGGAACTGAAGCTTTCTTT; D: .; size: .; J: TRBJ1-1; V: TRBV27
CDR3: CASSHGGTYEQYF; DNA: TGTGCCAGCAGCCACGGCGGGACCTACGAGCAGTACTTC; D: .; size: .; J: TRBJ2-7; V: TRBV6-1
CDR3: CASSDQAGVSYEQYF; DNA: TGTGCCAGCAGTGACCAAGCGGGTGTCTCCTACGAGCAGTACTTC; D: .; size: .; J: TRBJ2-7; V: TRBV27
CDR3: CASSVDLAGYEQYF; DNA: TGTGCCAGCAGCGTAGACCTAGCAGGCTACGAGCAGTACTTC; D: .; size: once; J: TRBJ2-7; V: TRBV9